The entry below gives a single T cell receptor beta chain sequence along with its context. Every bit of the isolated RNA underwent reverse transcription, so sequencing read expressed TCRB transcripts. Libraries were prepared by immunoSEQ multiplex PCR; TCRdb keeps only in-frame clonotypes and omits some of them. The sample gives 350,000 to 400,000 clones, less than 15% of which show up once; approximately 0.02% is in the top ten. This specimen comes from a study of beta chain features in type 1 diabetes. Sorted populations were all over 95% pure. V lost 5 bases to trimming and J lost 4 bases; unmatched junction nucleotides: 6. CDR1 MNHEY and CDR2 SMNVEV come from the germline V gene (reference sequence). The CDR3 runs 14 residues.

This chain joins TRBV27 and TRBJ2-7; 9 bases agree with TRBD2. This TCR came from a woman between 18 and 30 years old in good health. The source material was naive CD4+ T cells from blood. CDR3 sequence (DNA): TGTGCCAGCAGTGAGGGACTAGCAGGTTACGAGCAGTACTTC. This gives the protein CASSEGLAGYEQYF.